Shown below are 17 T cell receptor beta chains from a single sample sequenced in a study of graft-versus-host responses after intestinal transplantation. No antigen is known for these receptors. Produced via immunoSEQ multiplex PCR; TCRdb's table is partial and in-frame only. The repertoire includes 85,000 to 110,000 clones, 80% to 95% of them detected once, and roughly 1.2% sits in the top ten. The specimen was unstimulated CD8+ T cells sorted from spleen or lymph node cells, collected before intestinal transplant. Source of these receptors: a human donor who received an intestinal transplant.

This chain joins TRBV6-1 and TRBJ1-2; 7 bases map to TRBD1. Germline V gives CDR1 MNHNS, CDR2 SASEGT. The CDR3 runs to 16 residues. The V and J ends lost 4 bases and 1 base, in that order; junction bases with no gene match: 9. The CDR3 loop reads CASSGQGFLINYGYTF. DNA of the CDR3: TGTGCCAGCAGTGGACAGGGCTTTCTAATTAACTATGGCTACACCTTC.

This clone appeared a single time. This chain links TRBV19 with TRBJ2-2; maybe TRBD1 (6 bases). This CDR3 has 15 amino acids. The V end lost 5 bases, the J end lost 1 base, and 11 bases lay between the germline ends. CDR1 is LNHDA and CDR2 is SQIVND in the germline V gene (reference sequence). The CDR3 spells CASSFLQGNTGELFF. In DNA form, the CDR3 reads TGTGCCAGTAGTTTTTTACAGGGGAACACCGGGGAGCTGTTTTTT.

The J gene is TRBJ2-2, the V gene TRBV7-6, with D possibly TRBD1 on 6 matching bases. With 2 bases removed from V and 2 bases from J, the gap between germline ends came to 15 bases. Germline lookup yields CDR1 SGHVS and CDR2 FNYEAQ. The CDR3 covers 17 residues. This chain's CDR3 is CASSLSSSGANTGELFF. CDR3 coding DNA: TGTGCCAGCAGCTTATCTTCCTCAGGGGCCAACACCGGGGAGCTGTTTTTT. The variable domain in full, with the rest retrieved from reference TRBV7-6 and TRBJ2-2, is GAGVSQSPRYKVTKRGQDVALRCDPISGHVSLYWYRQALGQGPEFLTYFNYEAQQDKSGLPNDRFSAERPEGSISTLTIQRTEQRDSAMYRCASSLSSSGANTGELFFGEGSRLTVL.

This chain connects TRBV11-2 to TRBJ1-1; TRBD1 is a possible D gene (6 bases). The germline V gene encodes CDR1 SGHAT and CDR2 FQNNGV. The CDR3 runs 16 residues. Trimming took off 5 bases at V and 4 bases at J, with 20 bases between the two ends. CDR3 sequence reads: CASSPWDKWVITEAFF. The CDR3 DNA is TGTGCCAGCAGCCCCTGGGACAAGTGGGTTATCACTGAAGCTTTCTTT.

This clone has a single count. The CDR3 loop is CSARGNTEAFF. The CDR3 DNA is TGCAGTGCTAGAGGTAACACTGAAGCTTTCTTT. J is TRBJ1-1 and V is TRBV20-1; no clear D gene. This CDR3 comprises 11 residues. V lost 1 base, J lost 2 bases, and 2 bases lay in between. The germline CDR1 and CDR2 sequences are DFQATT and SNEGSKA (reference sequence).

The chain carries TRBV2 and TRBJ1-1; perhaps TRBD1 as D (5 bases). Looked up from germline, CDR1 is SNHLY and CDR2 is FYNNEI. Trimming stripped 7 bases from V and 2 bases from J, with 11 bases between. The CDR3 extends over 13 amino acids. Written as DNA, the CDR3 is TGTGCCAGCATGCCAGGGTTAAACACTGAAGCTTTCTTT. Encoded protein: CASMPGLNTEAFF. Complete variable domain (other parts from reference TRBV2 and TRBJ1-1): EPEVTQTPSHQVTQMGQEVILRCVPISNHLYFYWYRQILGQKVEFLVSFYNNEISEKSEIFDDQFSVERPDGSNFTLKIRSTKLEDSAMYFCASMPGLNTEAFFGQGTRLTVV.

The rearrangement uses TRBV11-3 and TRBJ2-2; the D is unclear. Germline V gene lookup returns CDR1 SGHNT and CDR2 YENEEA. Trimming took off 4 bases at V and 3 bases at J, with 3 bases between the two ends. This CDR3 has 12 amino acids. The CDR3 DNA sequence: TGTGCCAGCAGCTACGACACCGGGGAGCTGTTTTTT. This sequence encodes CASSYDTGELFF.

This clone was observed a few times. This chain connects TRBV5-6 to TRBJ1-2; D is unresolved. CDR3 length: 14 amino acids. V shed 0 bases and J shed 3 bases, with 9 bases lying between them. Germline V gives CDR1 SGHDT, CDR2 YYEEEE. The CDR3 region has the DNA TGTGCCAGCAGCTTGGAAGGCCGAGACTATGGCTACACCTTC. Its translation: CASSLEGRDYGYTF.

J is TRBJ1-5 and V is TRBV6-5; D not resolved. The germline V and J ends were trimmed by 5 bases and 0 bases, with 11 bases remaining between them. The CDR3 loop spans 15 amino acids. CDR1 is MNHEY, CDR2 SVGAGI, per germline. The CDR3 DNA follows: TGTGCCAGCAGTGCCGTGTGGGGTAGCAATCAGCCCCAGCATTTT. Its translation: CASSAVWGSNQPQHF.

V usage is TRBV6-1 and J usage is TRBJ2-3; perhaps TRBD2 as D (5 bases). CDR3 length: 15 residues. The V end lost 8 bases, the J end lost 0 bases, and 15 bases lay between the germline ends. Germline CDR1 MNHNS, CDR2 SASEGT. The CDR3 coding sequence is TGTGCCAGCTCCTGGACTGAGTCTAGCACAGATACGCAGTATTTT. Protein: CASSWTESSTDTQYF.

This chain joins TRBV7-6 and TRBJ1-1; perhaps TRBD1 as D (6 bases). The CDR3 loop spans 14 amino acids. CDR1 SGHVS and CDR2 FNYEAQ come from the germline V gene. V lost 7 bases and J 1 base, leaving 13 bases between the germline ends. The CDR3 DNA reads as TGTGCCAGCACCAATCCGGGACAGAACACTGAAGCTTTCTTT. Translation gives CASTNPGQNTEAFF.

This rearrangement joins TRBV5-6 to TRBJ2-5, with D maybe TRBD1 (5 bases). CDR1 and CDR2 (germline): SGHDT, YYEEEE. This CDR3 has 15 residues. Trimming left V 1 base short and J 1 base short, with 11 bases between. The chain's CDR3 is CASSLLAGLQETQYF. The CDR3, as DNA: TGTGCCAGCAGCTTGTTGGCAGGGCTCCAAGAGACCCAGTACTTC. Based on the CDR3 plus reference TRBV5-6 and TRBJ2-5, the full variable domain is DAGVTQSPTHLIKTRGQQVTLRCSPKSGHDTVSWYQQALGQGPQFIFQYYEEEERQRGNFPDRFSGHQFPNYSSELNVNALLLGDSALYLCASSLLAGLQETQYFGPGTRLLVL.

The V and J genes are TRBV5-1 and TRBJ2-2, with D perhaps given as TRBD1 or TRBD2 (5 bases each). The CDR3 consists of 16 residues. The germline V and J ends were trimmed by 2 bases and 5 bases, with 16 bases remaining between them. The germline V gene has CDR1 SGHRS and CDR2 YFSETQ. The CDR3 protein is CASSLSGAWVTGELFF. The CDR3 coding sequence is TGCGCCAGCAGCTTATCCGGGGCATGGGTTACCGGGGAGCTGTTTTTT.

The gene calls are TRBV4-1 and TRBJ1-6; D gene ambiguous. Trimming took 1 base from V and 6 from J, leaving 10 bases between them. CDR1 MGHRA and CDR2 YSYEKL come from the germline V gene. The CDR3 consists of 15 residues. The CDR3 protein is CASSQAGGSNSPLHF. CDR3 nucleotide sequence: TGCGCCAGCAGCCAAGCGGGTGGTAGTAATTCACCCCTCCACTTT.

The rearrangement uses TRBV5-1 and TRBJ1-3; maybe TRBD1 (5 bases). CDR1 and CDR2 from the germline V gene are SGHRS and YFSETQ. This CDR3 is 15 amino acids long. V lost 0 bases and J lost 4, with 11 bases in between. The CDR3 region is CASSLEGRAGNTIYF. CDR3 nucleotides: TGCGCCAGCAGCTTGGAGGGCAGGGCAGGAAACACCATATATTTT.

This chain uses TRBV9 with TRBJ2-7; the D call may be TRBD1 or TRBD2 (6 bases each). Germline V lookup: CDR1 SGDLS, CDR2 YYNGEE. CDR3 length equals 14 residues. The ends were cut back, 2 bases at V and 5 bases at J, with 14 bases in the middle. Here the CDR3 reads CASSVNGGWDEQYF. In DNA form, the CDR3 reads TGTGCCAGCAGCGTGAACGGGGGCTGGGACGAGCAGTACTTC.

J is TRBJ2-5 and V is TRBV7-8; 7 positions agree with TRBD2. V lost 3 bases, J lost 1 base, and 5 bases stayed unmatched. Germline V gives CDR1 SGHVS, CDR2 FQNEAQ. This CDR3 contains 15 residues. The DNA for the CDR3 is TGTGCCAGCAGCTTGCCCGGGACTACCCAAGAGACCCAGTACTTC. Translated, it gives CASSLPGTTQETQYF.